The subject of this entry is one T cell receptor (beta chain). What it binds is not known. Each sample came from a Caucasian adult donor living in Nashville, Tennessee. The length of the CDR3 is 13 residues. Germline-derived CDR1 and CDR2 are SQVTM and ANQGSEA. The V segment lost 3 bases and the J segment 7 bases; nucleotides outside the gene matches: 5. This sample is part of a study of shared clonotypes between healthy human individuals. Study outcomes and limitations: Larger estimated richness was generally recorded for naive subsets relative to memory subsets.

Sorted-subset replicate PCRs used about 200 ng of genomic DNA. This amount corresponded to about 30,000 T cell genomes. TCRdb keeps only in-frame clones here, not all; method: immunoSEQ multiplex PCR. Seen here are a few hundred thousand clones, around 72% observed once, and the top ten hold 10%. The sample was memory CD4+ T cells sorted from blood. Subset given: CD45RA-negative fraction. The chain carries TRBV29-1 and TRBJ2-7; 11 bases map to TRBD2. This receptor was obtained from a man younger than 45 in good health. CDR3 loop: CSVETSGVSEQYF. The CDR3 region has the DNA TGCAGCGTTGAGACTAGCGGGGTCTCTGAGCAGTACTTC.